The rows below give T cell receptor beta chains drawn from one sample of a study of cytomegalovirus exposure and HLA in healthy donors. The method was immunoSEQ multiplex PCR; TCRdb's version includes in-frame clones alone and lacks a portion of them. The sample contains around 140,000 clones, around 80% of which appear only once. The sequenced sample was PBMCs. Receptors originate from a woman aged 55 to 70 in good health and CMV-seropositive. The CDR3 runs from the conserved cysteine through the conserved F or W. The order of the fields is V gene, CDR3 length, D gene, J gene, clone size, CDR3 protein, CDR3 DNA. D genes are given only for firm matches. The size entry is marked missing in some rows and otherwise reads once, few, many or a size class.

V gene: TRBV6-5; CDR3 length: 14; D gene: -; J gene: TRBJ2-7; clone size: -; CDR3 protein: CASSTTTDSYEQYF; CDR3 DNA: TGTGCCAGCAGTACGACGACAGACTCCTACGAGCAGTACTTC
V gene: TRBV25-1; CDR3 length: 16; D gene: -; J gene: TRBJ2-3; clone size: -; CDR3 protein: CASSQAPGQSTDTQYF; CDR3 DNA: TGTGCCAGCAGCCAAGCCCCGGGACAAAGCACAGATACGCAGTATTTT
V gene: TRBV27; CDR3 length: 15; D gene: TRBD2; J gene: TRBJ2-7; clone size: -; CDR3 protein: CASSLTSGSVYEQYF; CDR3 DNA: TGTGCCAGCAGTTTGACTAGCGGGAGCGTATACGAGCAGTACTTC
V gene: TRBV27; CDR3 length: 13; D gene: TRBD1; J gene: TRBJ2-7; clone size: -; CDR3 protein: CASKGQPHYEQYF; CDR3 DNA: TGTGCCAGCAAGGGACAGCCACACTACGAGCAGTACTTC
V gene: TRBV27; CDR3 length: 14; D gene: -; J gene: TRBJ1-2; clone size: -; CDR3 protein: CASRNTGESYGYTF; CDR3 DNA: TGTGCCAGCCGAAATACGGGGGAGAGCTATGGCTACACCTTC
V gene: TRBV5-1; CDR3 length: 16; D gene: -; J gene: TRBJ2-3; clone size: -; CDR3 protein: CASRLGRLGGTDTQYF; CDR3 DNA: TGCGCCAGCAGGCTGGGGCGTTTAGGGGGAACAGATACGCAGTATTTT
V gene: TRBV19; CDR3 length: 15; D gene: -; J gene: TRBJ2-1; clone size: -; CDR3 protein: CASSIIGGPYNEQFF; CDR3 DNA: TGTGCCAGTAGTATTATAGGAGGGCCCTACAATGAGCAGTTCTTC
V gene: TRBV19; CDR3 length: 13; D gene: -; J gene: TRBJ1-2; clone size: -; CDR3 protein: CASSIDRNYGYTF; CDR3 DNA: TGTGCCAGTAGTATAGATCGGAACTATGGCTACACCTTC
V gene: TRBV29-1; CDR3 length: 14; D gene: TRBD1; J gene: TRBJ1-2; clone size: -; CDR3 protein: CSVEPQGAVYGYTF; CDR3 DNA: TGCAGCGTTGAACCACAGGGGGCGGTCTATGGCTACACCTTC
V gene: TRBV2; CDR3 length: 12; D gene: TRBD1; J gene: TRBJ1-2; clone size: -; CDR3 protein: CASSGQSYGYTF; CDR3 DNA: TGTGCCAGCTCGGGACAGAGCTATGGCTACACCTTC
V gene: TRBV5-4; CDR3 length: 17; D gene: -; J gene: TRBJ2-3; clone size: -; CDR3 protein: CASSLGADDPSTDTQYF; CDR3 DNA: TGTGCCAGCAGCTTAGGAGCGGATGATCCTAGCACAGATACGCAGTATTTT
V gene: TRBV19; CDR3 length: 16; D gene: TRBD1; J gene: TRBJ2-7; clone size: -; CDR3 protein: CASREPPGQRHYEQYF; CDR3 DNA: TGTGCCAGTAGGGAACCCCCGGGACAGAGGCACTACGAGCAGTACTTC
V gene: TRBV7-9; CDR3 length: 14; D gene: -; J gene: TRBJ2-5; clone size: once; CDR3 protein: CASSARTAQETQYF; CDR3 DNA: TGTGCCAGCAGCGCCCGGACAGCCCAAGAGACCCAGTACTTC
V gene: TRBV6-5; CDR3 length: 12; D gene: TRBD1; J gene: TRBJ2-7; clone size: -; CDR3 protein: CASRTGAGEQYF; CDR3 DNA: TGTGCCAGCAGGACAGGGGCGGGCGAGCAGTACTTC
V gene: TRBV5-4; CDR3 length: 13; D gene: TRBD1; J gene: TRBJ2-7; clone size: -; CDR3 protein: CASSTQGWREQYF; CDR3 DNA: TGTGCCAGCAGCACACAGGGGTGGCGGGAGCAGTACTTC
V gene: TRBV6-6; CDR3 length: 13; D gene: -; J gene: TRBJ1-1; clone size: -; CDR3 protein: CASSQDGNTEAFF; CDR3 DNA: TGTGCCAGCAGTCAGGATGGGAACACTGAAGCTTTCTTT
V gene: TRBV20-1; CDR3 length: 11; D gene: TRBD1; J gene: TRBJ2-3; clone size: -; CDR3 protein: CSAGRDRKQYF; CDR3 DNA: TGCAGTGCCGGCCGGGACAGAAAGCAGTATTTT
V gene: TRBV19; CDR3 length: 12; D gene: -; J gene: TRBJ2-2; clone size: -; CDR3 protein: CASSIIPGELFF; CDR3 DNA: TGTGCCAGTAGTATTATCCCCGGGGAGCTGTTTTTT